These 2 T cell receptor beta chains came from one sample sequenced in a study of cytotoxic CD8 clonotypes in ibrutinib-treated CLL. Clones were sequenced by immunoSEQ multiplex PCR, and TCRdb holds only the in-frame ones, with some missing. Among tens of thousands of clones, around four fifths were seen once, and the ten largest hold about 40%. The specimen comprised PBMCs, sampled after 24 months of ibrutinib treatment. These receptors were taken from a human donor with chronic lymphocytic leukemia.

The CDR3 here is CASSEDRLLSEAFF. The CDR3 nucleotides read TGTGCCAGCAGTGAGGACAGGTTATTGTCTGAAGCTTTCTTT. The V call is TRBV6-5, the J call TRBJ1-1; 7 nucleotides line up with TRBD1. The CDR3 extends over 14 amino acids. Per the germline V gene, CDR1 is MNHEY and CDR2 is SVGAGI. The V and J ends lost 5 bases and 6 bases, in that order; junction bases with no gene match: 9.

This clone was found once. This chain joins TRBV11-3 and TRBJ1-4; D remains unclear. Germline values: CDR1 SGHNT, CDR2 YENEEA. This CDR3 has 15 amino acids. V was clipped by 1 base and J by 7 bases, with 13 bases between them. CDR3 sequence reads: CASSLGTAGGEKLFF. The CDR3 region has the DNA TGTGCCAGCAGCTTAGGGACCGCGGGTGGTGAAAAACTGTTTTTT.